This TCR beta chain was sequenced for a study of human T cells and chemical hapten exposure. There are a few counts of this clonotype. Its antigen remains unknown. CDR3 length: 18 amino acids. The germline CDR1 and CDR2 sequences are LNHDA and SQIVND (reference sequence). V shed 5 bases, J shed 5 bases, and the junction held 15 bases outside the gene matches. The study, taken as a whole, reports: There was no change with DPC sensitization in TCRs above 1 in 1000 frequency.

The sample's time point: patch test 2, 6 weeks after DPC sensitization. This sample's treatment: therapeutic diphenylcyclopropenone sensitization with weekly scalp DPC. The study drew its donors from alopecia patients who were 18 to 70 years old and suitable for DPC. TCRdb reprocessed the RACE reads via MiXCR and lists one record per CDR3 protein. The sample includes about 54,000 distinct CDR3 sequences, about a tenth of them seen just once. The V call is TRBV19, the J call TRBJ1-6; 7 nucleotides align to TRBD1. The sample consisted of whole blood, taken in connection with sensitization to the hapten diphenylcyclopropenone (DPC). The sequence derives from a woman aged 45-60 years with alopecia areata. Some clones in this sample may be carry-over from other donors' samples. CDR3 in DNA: TGTGCCAGTAGTCCTACCGGGACAGCCAGCAGCCATAATTCACCCCTCCACTTT. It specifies CASSPTGTASSHNSPLHF.